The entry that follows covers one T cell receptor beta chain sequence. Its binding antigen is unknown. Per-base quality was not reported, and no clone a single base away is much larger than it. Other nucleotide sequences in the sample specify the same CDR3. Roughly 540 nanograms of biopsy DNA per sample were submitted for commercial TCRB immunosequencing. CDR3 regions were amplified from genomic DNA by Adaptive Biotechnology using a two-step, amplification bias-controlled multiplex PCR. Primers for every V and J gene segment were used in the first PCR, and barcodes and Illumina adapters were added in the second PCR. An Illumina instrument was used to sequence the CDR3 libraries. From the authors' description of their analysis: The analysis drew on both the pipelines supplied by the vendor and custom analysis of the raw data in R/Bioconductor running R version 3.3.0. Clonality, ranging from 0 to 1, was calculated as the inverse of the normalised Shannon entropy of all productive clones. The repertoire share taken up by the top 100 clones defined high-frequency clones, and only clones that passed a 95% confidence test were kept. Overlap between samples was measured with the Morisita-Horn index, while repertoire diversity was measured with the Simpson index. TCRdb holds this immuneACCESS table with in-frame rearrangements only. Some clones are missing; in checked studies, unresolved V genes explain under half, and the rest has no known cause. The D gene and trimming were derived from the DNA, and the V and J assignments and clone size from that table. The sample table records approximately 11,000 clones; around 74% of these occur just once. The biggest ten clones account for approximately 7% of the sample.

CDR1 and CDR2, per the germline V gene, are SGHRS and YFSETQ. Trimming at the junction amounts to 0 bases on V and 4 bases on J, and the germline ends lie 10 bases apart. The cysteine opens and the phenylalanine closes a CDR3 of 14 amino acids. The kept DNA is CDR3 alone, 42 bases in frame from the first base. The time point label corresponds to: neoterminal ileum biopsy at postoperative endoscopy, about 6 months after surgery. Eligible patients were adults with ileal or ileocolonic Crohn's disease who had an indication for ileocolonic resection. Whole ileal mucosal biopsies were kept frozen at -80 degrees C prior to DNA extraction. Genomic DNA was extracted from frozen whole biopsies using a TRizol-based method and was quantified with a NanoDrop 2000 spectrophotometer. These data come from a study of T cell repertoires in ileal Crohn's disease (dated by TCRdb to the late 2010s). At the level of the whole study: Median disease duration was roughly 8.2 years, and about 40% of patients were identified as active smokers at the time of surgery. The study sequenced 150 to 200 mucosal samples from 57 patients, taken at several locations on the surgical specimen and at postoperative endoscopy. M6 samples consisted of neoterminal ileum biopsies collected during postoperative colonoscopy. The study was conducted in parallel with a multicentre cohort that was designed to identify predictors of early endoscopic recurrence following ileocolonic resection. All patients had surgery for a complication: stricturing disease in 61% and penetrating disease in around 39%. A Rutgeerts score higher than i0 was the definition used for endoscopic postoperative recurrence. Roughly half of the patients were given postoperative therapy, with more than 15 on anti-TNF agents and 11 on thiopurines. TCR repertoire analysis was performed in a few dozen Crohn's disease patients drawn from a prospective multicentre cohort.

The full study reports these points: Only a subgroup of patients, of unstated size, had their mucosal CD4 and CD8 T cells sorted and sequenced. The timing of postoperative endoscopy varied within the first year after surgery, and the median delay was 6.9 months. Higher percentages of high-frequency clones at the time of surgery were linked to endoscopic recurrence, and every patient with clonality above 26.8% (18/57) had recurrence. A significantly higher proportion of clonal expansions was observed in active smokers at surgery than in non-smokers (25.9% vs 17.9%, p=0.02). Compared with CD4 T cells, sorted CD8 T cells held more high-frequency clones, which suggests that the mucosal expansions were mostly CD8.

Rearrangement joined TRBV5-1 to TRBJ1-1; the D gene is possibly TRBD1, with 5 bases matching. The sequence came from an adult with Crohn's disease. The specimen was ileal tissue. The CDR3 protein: CASSLAGGGTEAFF. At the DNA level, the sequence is TGCGCCAGCAGCTTGGCTGGGGGGGGCACTGAAGCTTTCTTT.